This T cell receptor (beta chain) came from a study of T cell changes during pregnancy in multiple sclerosis. The repertoire was sequenced with immunoSEQ multiplex PCR; TCRdb's copy has only in-frame clones and lacks some. The sample records 65,000 to 75,000 clones, approximately 92% being singletons. V lost 4 bases, J lost 0 bases, and 20 bases lay in between. The germline CDR1 and CDR2 sequences are SGHDT and YYEEEE. The CDR3 spans 18 residues. About this clone: The sample holds other DNA sequences that translate to the same CDR3.

The origin of this receptor is a female donor in good health, enrolled as a control in a pregnancy study. Sequencing used CD8+ T cells from peripheral blood mononuclear cells, obtained in the third trimester of pregnancy. The rearrangement joins TRBV5-6 to TRBJ1-3; D may be TRBD1 (5 bases). CDR3 sequence (DNA): TGTGCCAGCAGCCTGGGCATTGCGGGGCAAGACTCTGGAAACACCATATATTTT. Amino acid sequence: CASSLGIAGQDSGNTIYF.